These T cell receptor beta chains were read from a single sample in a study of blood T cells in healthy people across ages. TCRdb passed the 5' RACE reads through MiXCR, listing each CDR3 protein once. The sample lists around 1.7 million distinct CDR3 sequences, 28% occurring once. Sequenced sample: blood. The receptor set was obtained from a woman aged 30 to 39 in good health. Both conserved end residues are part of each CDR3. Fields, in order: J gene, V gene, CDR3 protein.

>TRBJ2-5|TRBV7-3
CASSYWGHPWEQYF
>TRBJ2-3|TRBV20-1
CSARVQPGLAVTDTQYF
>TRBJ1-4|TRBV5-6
CASSSLGTGANEKLFF
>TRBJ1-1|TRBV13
CASSLGPSGSLNIEAFF
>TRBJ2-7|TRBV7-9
CATDRDRGAEQYF
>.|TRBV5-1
CASSLGLVGGTYEQYF
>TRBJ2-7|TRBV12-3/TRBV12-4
CASGIRLAGAGEQYF
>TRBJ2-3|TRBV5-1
CASSIGQGADTQYF
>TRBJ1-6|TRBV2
CANKEARQGQSPLHF
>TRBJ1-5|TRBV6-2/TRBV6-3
CASRPSRDRRQYSNQPQHF
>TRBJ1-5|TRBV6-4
CASRPGQGSGQPQHF